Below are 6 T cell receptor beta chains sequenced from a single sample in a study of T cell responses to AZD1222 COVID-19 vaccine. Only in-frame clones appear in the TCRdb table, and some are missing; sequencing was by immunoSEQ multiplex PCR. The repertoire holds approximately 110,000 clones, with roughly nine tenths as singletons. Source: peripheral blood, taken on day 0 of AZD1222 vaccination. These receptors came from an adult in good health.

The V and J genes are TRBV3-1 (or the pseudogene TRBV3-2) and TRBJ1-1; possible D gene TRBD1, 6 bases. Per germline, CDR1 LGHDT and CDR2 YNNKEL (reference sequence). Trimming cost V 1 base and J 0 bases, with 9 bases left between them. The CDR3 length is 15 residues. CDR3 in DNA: TGTGCCAGCAGCCAAGCCGGGACAATGAACACTGAAGCTTTCTTT. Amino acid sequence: CASSQAGTMNTEAFF.

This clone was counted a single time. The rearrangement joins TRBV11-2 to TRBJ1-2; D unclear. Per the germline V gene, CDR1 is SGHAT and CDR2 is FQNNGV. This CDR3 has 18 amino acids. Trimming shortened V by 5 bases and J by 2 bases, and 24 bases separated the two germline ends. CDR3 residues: CASSPERFPNLANYGYTF. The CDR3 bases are TGTGCCAGCAGCCCTGAGAGGTTCCCGAACCTAGCGAACTATGGCTACACCTTC.

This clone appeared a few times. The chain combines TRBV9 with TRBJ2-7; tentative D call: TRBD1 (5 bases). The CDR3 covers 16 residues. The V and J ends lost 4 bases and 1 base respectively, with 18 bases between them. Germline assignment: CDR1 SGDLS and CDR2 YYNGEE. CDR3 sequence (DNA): TGTGCCAGCAGCCCGATCGGCAGGGTGGGATCCTACGAGCAGTACTTC. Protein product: CASSPIGRVGSYEQYF.

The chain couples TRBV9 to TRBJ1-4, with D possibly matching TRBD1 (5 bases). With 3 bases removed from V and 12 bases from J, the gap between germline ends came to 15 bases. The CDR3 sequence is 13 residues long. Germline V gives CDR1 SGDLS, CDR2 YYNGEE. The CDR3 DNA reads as TGTGCCAGCAGCGAGACAGTACCGGGGGAACTGTTTTTT. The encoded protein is CASSETVPGELFF.

CDR3 region: CASSLDASGGAMEQFF. CDR3 bases: TGTGCCAGCAGCTTAGACGCTAGCGGGGGGGCCATGGAGCAGTTCTTC. The chain carries TRBV7-2 and TRBJ2-1, with 12 bases that match TRBD2. CDR1 and CDR2 (germline): SGHTA, FQGNSA. Trimming took 1 base from V and 10 from J; bases not matched to a gene: 8. The CDR3 length is 16 residues.

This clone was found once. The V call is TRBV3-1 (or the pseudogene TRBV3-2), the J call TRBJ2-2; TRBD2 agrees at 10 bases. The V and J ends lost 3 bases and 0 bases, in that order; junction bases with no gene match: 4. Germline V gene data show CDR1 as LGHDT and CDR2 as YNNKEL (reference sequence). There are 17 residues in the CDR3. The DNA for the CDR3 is TGTGCCAGCAGCCAGGGCCTAGCGGGAGCGAACACCGGGGAGCTGTTTTTT. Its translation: CASSQGLAGANTGELFF.